The T cell receptor (beta chain) under discussion was sequenced for a study of T cells in Graves' hyperthyroidism and ophthalmopathy. Researchers took RNA transcripts and amplified the TCR beta CDR3 regions from them. First-round RT-PCR targeting the TCR CDR3 was performed with the HTBI primer set. Each CDR3 protein gets one entry after TCRdb re-called the multiplex PCR reads with MiXCR. The sample carries some 530,000 distinct CDR3 sequences, roughly 22% recorded once. Between the trimmed V and J ends, which lost 3 bases and 9 bases, there was a span of 15 bases. CDR1 MGHRA and CDR2 YSYEKL come from the germline V gene. This CDR3 is built from 14 residues.

The receptor was isolated from a woman in her seventies with Graves' ophthalmopathy. Source material: blood. This rearrangement joins TRBV4-1 to TRBJ2-1, with D tentatively TRBD2 (6 bases). CDR3 protein: CASSQWEATSEQFF. The CDR3, as DNA: TGCGCCAGCAGCCAGTGGGAGGCCACAAGTGAGCAGTTCTTC.